The sequence of this T cell receptor beta chain was determined in a study of blood T cell repertoires in COVID-19. About the study: Whether acute or convalescent, the COVID-19 samples came from the United States, Italy and Spain. Sample material is recorded as cDNA or gDNA derived from T cells, B-cell-depleted T cells, or PBMCs.

Only a few counts were recorded for this clone. As handled by the study authors: The assay estimated nucleated cells by amplifying reference gene primers. Produced via immunoSEQ multiplex PCR; TCRdb's table is partial and in-frame only. Clonal size and the V and J genes are those of that table, whereas D and trimming came from the DNA. Among just under 50,000 clones listed, around 80% were seen once. This CDR3 is built from 14 residues. V was clipped by 1 base and J by 7 bases, with 10 bases between them. Germline V gene data show CDR1 as SGHNT and CDR2 as YENEEA. Sequencing input: peripheral blood. The sequence was collected from a man between 65 and 85 years old with acute or convalescent COVID-19. The chain employs TRBV11-3 and TRBJ2-2; possible D gene TRBD1, 6 bases. CDR3 nucleotide sequence: TGTGCCAGCAGCTTAGTTGCAGGGGTCGGGGAGCTGTTTTTT. Translated: CASSLVAGVGELFF.